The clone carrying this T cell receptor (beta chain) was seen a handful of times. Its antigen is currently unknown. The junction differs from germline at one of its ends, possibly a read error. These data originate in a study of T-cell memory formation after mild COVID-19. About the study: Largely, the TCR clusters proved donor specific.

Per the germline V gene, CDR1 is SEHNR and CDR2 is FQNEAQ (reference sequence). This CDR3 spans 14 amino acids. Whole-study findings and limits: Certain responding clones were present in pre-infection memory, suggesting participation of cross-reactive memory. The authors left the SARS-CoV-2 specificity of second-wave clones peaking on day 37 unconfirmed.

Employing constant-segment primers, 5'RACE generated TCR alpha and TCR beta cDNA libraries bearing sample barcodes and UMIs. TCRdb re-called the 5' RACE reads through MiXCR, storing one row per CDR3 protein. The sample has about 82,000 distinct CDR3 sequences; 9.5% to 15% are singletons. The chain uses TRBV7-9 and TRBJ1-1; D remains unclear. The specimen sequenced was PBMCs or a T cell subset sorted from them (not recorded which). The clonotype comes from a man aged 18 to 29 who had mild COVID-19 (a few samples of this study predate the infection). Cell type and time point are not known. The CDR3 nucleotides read TGTGCCGGCAGCTTATCCGGGCTCAACACTGAAGCTTTCTTT. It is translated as CAGSLSGLNTEAFF.